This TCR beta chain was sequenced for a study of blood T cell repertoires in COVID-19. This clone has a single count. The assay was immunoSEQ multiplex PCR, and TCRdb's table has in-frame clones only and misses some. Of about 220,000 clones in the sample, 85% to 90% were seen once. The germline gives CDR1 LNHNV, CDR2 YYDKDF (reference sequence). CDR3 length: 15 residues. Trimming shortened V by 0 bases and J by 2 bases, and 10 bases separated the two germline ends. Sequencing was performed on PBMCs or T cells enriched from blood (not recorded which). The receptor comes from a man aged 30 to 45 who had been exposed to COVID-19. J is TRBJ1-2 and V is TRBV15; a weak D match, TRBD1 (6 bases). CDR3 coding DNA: TGTGCCACCAGCAGAGAGGGGGGGGCGAACTATGGCTACACCTTC. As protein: CATSREGGANYGYTF.